This TCR beta chain was identified in a study of T cell responses to AZD1222 COVID-19 vaccine. Germline lookup yields CDR1 WNHNN and CDR2 SYGVQD (reference sequence). The CDR3 runs 13 residues. Trimming removed 0 bases at V and 4 bases at J, with 6 bases between. TCRdb keeps only in-frame clones here, not all; method: immunoSEQ multiplex PCR. In the table there are 120,000 to 150,000 clones, about 86% of which are singletons. This chain connects TRBV10-1 to TRBJ1-1; D remains ambiguous. The sequence came from an adult who received the AZD1222 COVID-19 vaccine. This specimen was peripheral blood, taken 28 days after the second AZD1222 dose. The CDR3 here is CASSESTFTEAFF. The CDR3 region has the DNA TGCGCCAGCAGTGAGTCGACATTCACTGAAGCTTTCTTT.